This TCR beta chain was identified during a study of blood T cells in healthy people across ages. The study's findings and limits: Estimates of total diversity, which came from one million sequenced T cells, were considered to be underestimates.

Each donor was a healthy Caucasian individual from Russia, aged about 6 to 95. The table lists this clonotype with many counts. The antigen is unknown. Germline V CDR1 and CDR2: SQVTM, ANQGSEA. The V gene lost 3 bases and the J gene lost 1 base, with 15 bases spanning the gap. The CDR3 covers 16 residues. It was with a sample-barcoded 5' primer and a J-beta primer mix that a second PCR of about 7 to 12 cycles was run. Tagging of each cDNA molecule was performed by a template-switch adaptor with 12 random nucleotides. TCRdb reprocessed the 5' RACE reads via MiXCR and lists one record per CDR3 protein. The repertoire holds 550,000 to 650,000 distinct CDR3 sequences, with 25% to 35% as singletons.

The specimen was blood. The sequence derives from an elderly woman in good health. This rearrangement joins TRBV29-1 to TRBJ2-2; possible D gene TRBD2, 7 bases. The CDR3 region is CSVERGGGQNTGELFF. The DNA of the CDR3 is TGCAGCGTTGAGAGGGGCGGGGGCCAGAACACCGGGGAGCTGTTTTTT.